The present entry profiles one TCR beta chain with its context. The data stem from a study of shared clonotypes between healthy human individuals. Overall study: Three plates were used per donor for CD4 naive, three for CD4 memory, two for CD8 naive and one for CD8 memory.

It was CD45RO-negative cells, positively selected for CCR7, that made up naive CD8 cells, with terminally differentiated effector memory CD45RA+ cells excluded. Repertoires were generated with immunoSEQ multiplex PCR, while TCRdb's copy carries only in-frame clones and drops some. Here the sample spans 1.5 million to 2.5 million clones, about 95% being singletons. Trimming shortened V by 2 bases and J by 2 bases, and 13 bases separated the two germline ends. Looked up from germline, CDR1 is MGHRA and CDR2 is YSYEKL. There are 15 residues in the CDR3. The TCR sequence derives from a man aged 18 to 30 in good health. This chain links TRBV4-1 with TRBJ2-7; D uncertain. Sequenced material: naive CD8+ T cells sorted from blood. CDR3 sequence reads: CASSQRAWEAYEQYF. The CDR3 coding sequence is TGCGCCAGCAGCCAAAGAGCTTGGGAAGCCTACGAGCAGTACTTC.